This T cell receptor beta chain came from a study of blood T cell repertoires in COVID-19. In the authors' methods: Amplified reference gene primers provided the basis for estimating nucleated cell counts. The repertoire was sequenced with immunoSEQ multiplex PCR; TCRdb's copy has only in-frame clones and lacks some. The DNA was the basis for D and trimming; V, J and clone size are from that table. The table records 25,000 to 35,000 clones, 90% to 95% of them present only once. The length of the CDR3 is 14 residues. Looked up from germline, CDR1 is MNHEY and CDR2 is SMNVEV (reference sequence). V gave up 1 base and J gave up 14 bases, with 18 bases separating them.

Sequencing input: peripheral blood. The chain joins TRBV27 to TRBJ2-1; a possible D gene is TRBD1 (6 bases). The origin of this receptor is a human donor with active COVID-19. The donor label of this sample is uncertain. The CDR3 protein is CASSLLQRGHREFF. In DNA form, the CDR3 reads TGTGCCAGCAGTTTATTACAGAGGGGACACAGAGAGTTCTTC.